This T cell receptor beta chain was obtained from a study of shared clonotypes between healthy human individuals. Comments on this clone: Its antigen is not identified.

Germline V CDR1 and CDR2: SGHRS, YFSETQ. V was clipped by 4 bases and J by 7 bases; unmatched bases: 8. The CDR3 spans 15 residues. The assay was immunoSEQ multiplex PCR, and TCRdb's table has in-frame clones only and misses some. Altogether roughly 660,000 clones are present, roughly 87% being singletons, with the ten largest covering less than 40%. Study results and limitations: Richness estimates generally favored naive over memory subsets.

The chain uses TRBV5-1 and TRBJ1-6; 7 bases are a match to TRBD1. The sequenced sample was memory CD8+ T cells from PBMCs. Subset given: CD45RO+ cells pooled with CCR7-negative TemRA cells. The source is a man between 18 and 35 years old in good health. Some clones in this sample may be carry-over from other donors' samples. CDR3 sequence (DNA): TGCGCCAGCAGCGCCTCCGGGACAGCAAATTCACCCCTCCACTTT. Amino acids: CASSASGTANSPLHF.